These 8 T cell receptor beta chains were all obtained from the same sample, sequenced in a study of identical twins. TCRdb reprocessed the 5' RACE reads with MiXCR, giving one entry per CDR3 protein. The profile covers hundreds of thousands of distinct CDR3 sequences, with about 20% appearing a single time and approximately 14% taken by the ten largest. These data are also associated with another study on T cells expressing NK-cell markers.

Sample: PBMCs. The receptor source for this set is a woman aged 18-35 years in good health.

The chain recombines TRBV20-1 with TRBJ1-1, with TRBD1 as a possible D gene (6 bases). The CDR3 sequence is 13 residues long. CDR1 and CDR2 (germline): DFQATT, SNEGSKA (reference sequence). Trimming shortened V by 5 bases and J by 4 bases, and 14 bases separated the two germline ends. CDR3 residues: CSAPPGQSTEAFF. CDR3 DNA: TGCAGTGCTCCTCCGGGACAAAGCACTGAAGCTTTCTTT.

In this sample, this clonotype turned up a few times. The chain couples TRBV12-3 or TRBV12-4 to TRBJ1-6, with 10 bases aligning to TRBD1. This CDR3 has 15 amino acids. J lost 7 bases, V lost 4 bases, and 4 bases had no gene match. CDR3 protein: CASSWPGQGNSPLHF. Written as DNA, the CDR3 is TGTGCCAGCAGTTGGCCGGGACAGGGGAATTCACCCCTCCACTTT.

The rearrangement uses TRBV7-9 and TRBJ2-3; a weak D match, TRBD2 (6 bases). The CDR3 runs to 15 residues. Germline V gene sequence: CDR1 SEHNR, CDR2 FQNEAQ (reference sequence). V lost 5 bases, J lost 4 bases, and 16 bases lay in between. CDR3 coding DNA: TGTGCCAGCAGCCCCTTCGGAGGGAGTCCAGATACGCAGTATTTT. This codes for CASSPFGGSPDTQYF.

The sample holds a few counts of this clonotype. The chain has TRBV12-3 or TRBV12-4 and TRBJ1-6; no clear D. With 6 bases removed from V and 7 bases from J, the gap between germline ends came to 10 bases. The CDR3 consists of 13 residues. The CDR3 protein is CASRLLLNSPLHF. The CDR3 DNA reads TGTGCCAGCAGACTGCTACTAAATTCACCCCTCCACTTT.

This clonotype appeared a few times. V is TRBV10-3 and J is TRBJ1-1; unclear D gene. V was cut by 4 bases and J by 3 bases, with 9 bases left in between. Germline V gene lookup returns CDR1 ENHRY and CDR2 SYGVKD. This CDR3 is 13 amino acids long. CDR3 DNA: TGTGCCATCAGTGGGGCGTCGGACACTGAAGCTTTCTTT. Translating gives CAISGASDTEAFF.

The chain couples TRBV19 to TRBJ2-7, with unresolved D. There are 11 residues in the CDR3. Germline V gene sequence: CDR1 LNHDA, CDR2 SQIVND (reference sequence). Trimming removed 1 base at V and 7 bases at J, with 5 bases between. The CDR3 sequence is CASSIALEQYF. Written as DNA, the CDR3 is TGTGCCAGTAGTATAGCCCTGGAGCAGTACTTC.

This clonotype was counted a few times. The V call is TRBV5-1, the J call TRBJ2-1, with 11 bases identical to TRBD2. Unmatched junction bases numbered 3, after V lost 5 bases and J lost 8 bases. This CDR3 region has 13 residues. Germline assignment: CDR1 SGHRS and CDR2 YFSETQ. The CDR3, as DNA: TGCGCCAGCAGGACTAGCGGGGTGCATGAGCAGTTCTTC. It translates to CASRTSGVHEQFF.

In its sample, this clonotype was seen a few times. The chain links TRBV12-3 or TRBV12-4 to TRBJ2-3; D could derive from TRBD1 or TRBD2 (5 bases each). CDR3 length equals 14 residues. V was cut by 7 bases and J by 2 bases, with 13 bases left in between. DNA for the CDR3: TGTGCCAGCACCGCCGGGACCATCACAGATACGCAGTATTTT. Translating gives CASTAGTITDTQYF.